This TCR beta chain stems from a study of CD8 T cells in ankylosing spondylitis. General study findings and limits: From matched ankylosing spondylitis synovial fluid, disease-linked clones were reportedly recovered at significantly enriched levels. Among TCR beta sequences, a motif of several highly homologous variants appeared characteristic of ankylosing spondylitis blood. Prior literature has documented some motif variants in synovial fluid and blood from reactive arthritis. As for the disease-linked clones, they showed a CD8+ phenotype and occurred at relatively low frequencies in peripheral blood.

Trimming removed 6 bases from V and 13 bases from J; junction bases left unmatched: 7. The CDR3 is made up of 13 amino acids. The germline V gene encodes CDR1 SNHLY and CDR2 FYNNEI. Quantitative 5'-RACE with molecular barcodes generated TCR beta libraries. TCRdb re-called the 5' RACE reads through MiXCR, storing one row per CDR3 protein. In the table there are almost 400,000 distinct CDR3 sequences, approximately 20% of which are singletons. Points on this clonotype: Its cognate antigen is unknown.

What was sequenced was blood, either unsorted or a sorted T cell fraction (not recorded which). This receptor was taken from a male donor with ankylosing spondylitis. V gene TRBV2 combines with J gene TRBJ2-1; TRBD2 matches at 12 bases. CDR3: CASSATSGRPQFF. The CDR3 DNA sequence: TGTGCCAGCAGCGCGACTAGCGGGAGACCCCAGTTCTTC.